Sequencing of this TCR beta chain was carried out in a study of T-cell memory formation after mild COVID-19 (dated by TCRdb to the early 2020s). For the study in its entirety: Most TCR sequence clusters were specific to one of the two donors. Two young, previously healthy adult volunteers, one female and one male, were included in the cohort. In a couple of donors, T-cell clones that expanded and contracted after mild COVID-19 were followed by sequencing TCRalpha and TCRbeta repertoires longitudinally.

The CDR3, cysteine through phenylalanine, is 14 amino acids long. Only the CDR3 portion is preserved as DNA: 42 bases, with reading frame beginning at the first base. Deletion took 2 bases off V and 7 bases off J, with a span of 14 bases between the germline ends. The germline V gene encodes CDR1 SEHNR and CDR2 FQNEAQ (reference sequence). The sequencer was an Illumina NovaSeq 6000. Using 5'RACE with constant-segment primers, TCRalpha and TCRbeta cDNA libraries were constructed, with sample barcodes and unique molecular identifiers added in the process. RNA was extracted from every sample with Trizol reagent. The libraries were amplified in two PCR steps, and the second step added a second sample barcode and Illumina TruSeq adapters. The libraries were sequenced on an Illumina NovaSeq using 2 x 150 bp paired-end reads. The original pipeline was this. The reads were demultiplexed and collapsed into UMI-guided consensus sequences using migec v1.2.7. Using mixcr v2.1.11, UMI consensuses were aligned to TRA and TRB V and J templates and then assembled into clonotypes. Expanded or contracted clonotypes were those called significant by both edgeR and NoisET, with noise models trained on biological replicates. edgeR calls used a false discovery rate-adjusted p below 0.01 and a log2 fold-change threshold of 1. PCA with hierarchical clustering of max-normalized trajectories of the 1000 most abundant clonotypes was used as exploratory dynamics analysis. Each responding clone was given a CD4 or CD8 phenotype based on the CD4+ and CD8+ repertoires, which had been sequenced separately. Clones were called with MiXCR by TCRdb after fastp trimmed the public reads at Q25, and only in-frame beta chains were retained. A single entry per CDR3 protein holds the most common genes and DNA from its merged rows. Clone size and V and J calls follow TCRdb, not the original study. The sample table lists about 560,000 distinct CDR3 sequences, about a fifth of them with a count of one. The ten largest make up approximately 8.4% of the sample.

PBMCs were isolated by Ficoll-Paque density gradient centrifugation. General conclusions and limits of the study: Contracting CD4+ clones were located mainly in the CM and EM memory subsets, whereas CD8+ clones were found to be enriched in EMRA. The detection of some responding clones in pre-infection memory suggests that pre-existing cross-reactive memory T cells joined the SARS-CoV-2 response. SARS-CoV-2 specificity was not confirmed for the second-wave clones peaking on day 37. Balanced CD4/CD8 phenotypes were observed for clones contracting from day 15 to 85, whereas a bias towards CD4+ was observed for a second wave of clones expanding from day 15 to 37. The study included only a couple of mild cases, and larger cohorts that include severe cases with pre-infection samples were judged to be necessary.

The table lists this clonotype with many counts. Its antigen is unknown. The record has no base qualities; no much larger clone is one base away. In this chain, TRBV7-9 is recombined with TRBJ1-2, with the identity of the D gene unclear. This receptor was obtained from an adult woman who had mild COVID-19 (a few samples of this study predate the infection). The sample titles of this study are shuffled in the database, so cell type and time point are left out; the donor was told from shared clones. The sequenced sample consisted of PBMCs or a T cell subset sorted from them (not recorded which). The DNA sequence reads TGTGCCAGCAGCTTACAGGAGCCTATAATTGGCTACACCTTC. Translated, it reads CASSLQEPIIGYTF.